The TCR beta chain under discussion was sequenced for a study of T cells in narcolepsy. Across the whole study: Donors had narcolepsy type 1 or type 2, or were healthy controls.

CDR3 length: 15 residues. Study-wide results and caveats: Same-patient CSF and blood CD4+ T cell clonotypes included HCRT-specific and TRIB2-specific autoreactive ones. Healthy controls reportedly lacked the autoreactive clonotypes serially found in patients' blood.

Clones were sequenced by immunoSEQ multiplex PCR, and TCRdb holds only the in-frame ones, with some missing. In the table there are around 1,700 clones, over 20% of which are singletons. This clone was observed a handful of times. What it recognizes is unknown. A junction boundary mismatches the germline segment, possibly from a read error. Sequences were obtained from cultured CD4+ T cells from cerebrospinal fluid. The receptor comes from a human donor with narcolepsy. The rearrangement links TRBV5-3 to TRBJ1-4, with 11 bases aligning to TRBD1. TRBV5-3 is known as an ORF, though its function is uncertain. The CDR3 sequence is CASSFRTGGGEKLFF. In DNA form, the CDR3 reads TGTGCCAGCAGCTTCCGGACAGGGGGCGGTGAAAAACTGTTTTTT.